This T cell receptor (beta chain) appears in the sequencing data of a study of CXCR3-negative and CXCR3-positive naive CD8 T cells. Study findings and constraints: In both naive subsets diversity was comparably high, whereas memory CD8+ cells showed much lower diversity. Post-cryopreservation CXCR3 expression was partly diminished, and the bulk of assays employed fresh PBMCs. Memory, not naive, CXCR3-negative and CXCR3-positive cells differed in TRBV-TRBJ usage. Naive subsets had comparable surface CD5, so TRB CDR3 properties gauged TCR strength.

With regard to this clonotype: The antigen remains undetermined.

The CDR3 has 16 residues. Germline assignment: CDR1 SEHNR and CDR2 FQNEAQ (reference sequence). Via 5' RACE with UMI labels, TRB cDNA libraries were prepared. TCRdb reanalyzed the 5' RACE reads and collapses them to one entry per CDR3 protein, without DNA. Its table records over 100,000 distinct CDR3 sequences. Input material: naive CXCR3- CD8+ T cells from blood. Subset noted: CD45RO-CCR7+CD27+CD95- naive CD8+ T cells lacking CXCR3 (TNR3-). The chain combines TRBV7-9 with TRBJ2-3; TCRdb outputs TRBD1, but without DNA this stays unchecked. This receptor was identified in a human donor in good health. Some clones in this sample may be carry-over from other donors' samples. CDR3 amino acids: CASSSRQVGSTDTQYF.